The TCR beta chain described here comes from a study of human T cells and chemical hapten exposure. Study outcomes and limitations: Expanded TCRs formed significantly more large CDR3 similarity clusters than controls.

This clonotype has just a few counts. Its target is unknown. Time point meaning: patch test 1, 2 weeks after DPC sensitization. Regarding treatment: therapeutic diphenylcyclopropenone sensitization with weekly scalp DPC. Blood sampling occurred before each patch-test application. From germline, CDR1 is SQVTM and CDR2 ANQGSEA. V gave up 5 bases and J gave up 0 bases, with 8 bases separating them. This CDR3 spans 13 amino acids. Attachment of unique molecular identifiers to individual cDNA molecules was performed in the library. TCRdb ran MiXCR on the RACE reads and lists one entry per CDR3 protein. Of around 340,000 distinct CDR3 sequences in the sample, about 7% were seen once.

The sequence was collected from a woman under 30 with alopecia areata. Some clones in this sample may be carry-over from other donors' samples. This chain links TRBV29-1 with TRBJ1-5; D remains ambiguous. The specimen was whole blood, collected in connection with sensitization to the hapten diphenylcyclopropenone (DPC). CDR3 DNA sequence: TGCAGCGTTCGAGCAGATAGCAATCAGCCCCAGCATTTT. As protein: CSVRADSNQPQHF.